The text below deals with one T cell receptor beta chain. The germline V gene encodes CDR1 DFQATT and CDR2 SNEGSKA (reference sequence). This CDR3 is built from 11 residues. V lost 3 bases and J lost 6, with 8 bases in between. This specimen comes from a study of control samples from healthy donors and cancer patients. Repertoires were generated with immunoSEQ multiplex PCR, while TCRdb's copy carries only in-frame clones and drops some. The sample has 100,000 to 150,000 clones; 80% to 90% are singletons. The V and J genes are TRBV20-1 and TRBJ1-2, with D unresolved. The TCR comes from a man aged 60-69 years in good health. Material for sequencing was blood. The chain's CDR3 is CSASYQDGYTF. CDR3 bases: TGCAGTGCTAGTTACCAGGATGGCTACACCTTC.